These T cell receptor beta chains were read from a single sample in a study of blood T cell repertoires in COVID-19. Assay used: immunoSEQ multiplex PCR; TCRdb lists only in-frame clones, some missing. The table records fewer than 35,000 clones, around 90% of them present only once. The specimen was peripheral blood. These receptors all come from a middle-aged man with active or convalescent COVID-19. Both conserved end residues are part of each CDR3. The D gene is left open where the match is weak. Only some rows state a clone size, as once, few, many or a class for expanded clones.

size: .
J: TRBJ2-1
D: .
V: TRBV9
CDR3: CASSVDPGSYNEQFF
DNA: TGTGCCAGCAGCGTAGACCCGGGCTCCTACAATGAGCAGTTCTTC

size: few
J: TRBJ1-1
D: .
V: TRBV7-9
CDR3: CASSPRREGPPDTEAFF
DNA: TGTGCCAGCAGCCCCAGGAGGGAGGGGCCTCCTGACACTGAAGCTTTCTTT

size: .
J: TRBJ2-5
D: TRBD2
V: TRBV3-1/TRBV3-2
CDR3: CASSLLAGEETQYF
DNA: TGTGCCAGCAGCCTCTTAGCGGGAGAGGAGACCCAGTACTTC

size: .
J: TRBJ2-1
D: .
V: TRBV28
CDR3: CASSPIRQATNEQFF
DNA: TGTGCCAGCAGTCCAATACGACAGGCTACCAATGAGCAGTTCTTC

size: .
J: TRBJ2-2
D: TRBD1
V: TRBV5-1
CDR3: CASSAGTGTNTGELFF
DNA: TGCGCCAGCAGTGCTGGGACAGGGACGAACACCGGGGAGCTGTTTTTT

size: once
J: TRBJ1-6
D: .
V: TRBV25-1
CDR3: CASSPQSSYNSPLHF
DNA: TGTGCCAGCAGTCCACAGAGCTCCTATAATTCACCCCTCCACTTT

size: .
J: TRBJ2-4
D: .
V: TRBV29-1
CDR3: CSVERGVMGIQYF
DNA: TGCAGCGTTGAAAGGGGCGTAATGGGCATTCAGTACTTC

size: .
J: TRBJ2-1
D: .
V: TRBV2
CDR3: CANDKNSYNEQFF
DNA: TGTGCCAACGACAAGAACTCCTACAATGAGCAGTTCTTC

size: .
J: TRBJ2-3
D: TRBD1
V: TRBV3-1/TRBV3-2
CDR3: CASSPRDRRGDTQYF
DNA: TGTGCCAGCAGCCCCCGGGACAGGCGGGGAGATACGCAGTATTTT

size: .
J: TRBJ2-3
D: .
V: TRBV19
CDR3: CASSITGFTDTQYF
DNA: TGTGCCAGTAGTATAACAGGATTCACAGATACGCAGTATTTT

size: .
J: TRBJ2-5
D: TRBD2
V: TRBV4-2
CDR3: CASSRTSAETQYF
DNA: TGTGCCAGCAGCCGGACTAGCGCAGAGACCCAGTACTTC

size: .
J: TRBJ2-3
D: .
V: TRBV10-3
CDR3: CATAEPVREDTQYF
DNA: TGTGCCACAGCGGAACCGGTACGAGAGGATACGCAGTATTTT

size: once
J: TRBJ2-1
D: TRBD2
V: TRBV28
CDR3: CASSPTLAGGDNEQFF
DNA: TGTGCCAGCAGTCCCACCCTAGCGGGAGGGGACAATGAGCAGTTCTTC

size: .
J: TRBJ2-2
D: .
V: TRBV14
CDR3: CASSPQRVGELFF
DNA: TGTGCCAGCAGCCCACAGAGGGTCGGGGAGCTGTTTTTT

size: .
J: TRBJ1-2
D: TRBD1
V: TRBV19
CDR3: CASSDRGYSYGYTF
DNA: TGTGCCAGTAGCGACAGGGGGTATAGCTATGGCTACACCTTC

size: .
J: TRBJ2-1
D: .
V: TRBV19
CDR3: CASSISGTPVKFF
DNA: TGTGCCAGTAGTATTTCAGGGACACCGGTTAAGTTCTTC

size: .
J: TRBJ2-1
D: TRBD2
V: TRBV18
CDR3: CASSRPDVAGTDEQFF
DNA: TGTGCCAGCTCGCGCCCTGATGTAGCGGGAACGGATGAGCAGTTCTTC

size: .
J: TRBJ2-7
D: TRBD1
V: TRBV14
CDR3: CASSQGQGAAYEQYF
DNA: TGTGCCAGCAGCCAAGGACAGGGGGCGGCCTACGAGCAGTACTTC

size: .
J: TRBJ2-7
D: .
V: TRBV9
CDR3: CASSRGTAAYEQYF
DNA: TGTGCCAGCAGCCGCGGGACAGCCGCCTACGAGCAGTACTTC

size: once
J: TRBJ1-5
D: TRBD1
V: TRBV19
CDR3: CASSLRTGERSNQPQHF
DNA: TGTGCCAGTAGTCTTAGGACAGGGGAAAGGAGCAATCAGCCCCAGCATTTT

size: .
J: TRBJ2-5
D: TRBD1
V: TRBV24-1
CDR3: CATSDLTGGTQYF
DNA: TGTGCCACCAGTGATTTGACAGGGGGGACCCAGTACTTC

size: once
J: TRBJ2-3
D: TRBD2
V: TRBV19
CDR3: CASSIGRLAGTDTQYF
DNA: TGTGCCAGTAGTATAGGACGGCTAGCGGGCACAGATACGCAGTATTTT

size: .
J: TRBJ1-2
D: TRBD1
V: TRBV5-1
CDR3: CASSLGAGGAAGYTF
DNA: TGCGCCAGCAGCTTGGGGGCAGGGGGAGCCGCTGGCTACACCTTC

size: .
J: TRBJ1-1
D: .
V: TRBV5-1
CDR3: CASSLEVGGTNTEAFF
DNA: TGCGCCAGCAGCTTGGAAGTCGGAGGCACGAACACTGAAGCTTTCTTT

size: .
J: TRBJ2-1
D: TRBD1
V: TRBV27
CDR3: CASSLSGTGGINEQFF
DNA: TGTGCCAGCAGTTTATCTGGGACAGGGGGAATCAATGAGCAGTTCTTC

size: once
J: TRBJ2-1
D: TRBD2
V: TRBV7-9
CDR3: CASSPASGIWFF
DNA: TGTGCCAGCAGCCCGGCTAGCGGGATCTGGTTCTTC

size: .
J: TRBJ1-3
D: .
V: TRBV7-7
CDR3: CASSSQEEGNTIYF
DNA: TGTGCTAGCAGCTCCCAGGAAGAAGGAAACACCATATATTTT

size: .
J: TRBJ2-5
D: .
V: TRBV11-2
CDR3: CASSLGWTAFQETQYF
DNA: TGTGCCAGCAGCTTAGGGTGGACAGCCTTCCAAGAGACCCAGTACTTC

size: .
J: TRBJ2-3
D: .
V: TRBV24-1
CDR3: CATSPTTGLRTDTQYF
DNA: TGTGCCACCAGCCCAACTACAGGGCTCCGCACAGATACGCAGTATTTT

size: .
J: TRBJ1-1
D: .
V: TRBV2
CDR3: CATRGWATEAFF
DNA: TGTGCCACTAGGGGTTGGGCCACTGAAGCTTTCTTT

size: .
J: TRBJ1-5
D: .
V: TRBV18
CDR3: CASSRQADNQPQHF
DNA: TGTGCCAGCTCAAGACAGGCGGACAATCAGCCCCAGCATTTT

size: few
J: TRBJ2-2
D: .
V: TRBV7-9
CDR3: CASYSSNTGELFF
DNA: TGTGCCAGCTATAGCAGTAACACCGGGGAGCTGTTTTTT

size: .
J: TRBJ2-2
D: TRBD2
V: TRBV11-3
CDR3: CASSGTSGTGELFF
DNA: TGTGCCAGCAGCGGGACTAGCGGGACCGGGGAGCTGTTTTTT

size: .
J: TRBJ2-4
D: TRBD2
V: TRBV2
CDR3: CASSEGGWKNIQYF
DNA: TGTGCCAGCAGTGAGGGGGGGTGGAAAAACATTCAGTACTTC

size: .
J: TRBJ1-2
D: .
V: TRBV5-1
CDR3: CASSLGTANYGYTF
DNA: TGCGCCAGCAGCTTGGGGACAGCTAACTATGGCTACACCTTC

size: few
J: TRBJ1-1
D: .
V: TRBV9
CDR3: CASSAIRGNTEAFF
DNA: TGTGCCAGCAGCGCTATAAGGGGGAACACTGAAGCTTTCTTT

size: .
J: TRBJ2-2
D: TRBD1
V: TRBV24-1
CDR3: CATGQGDTGELFF
DNA: TGTGCCACGGGACAGGGAGACACCGGGGAGCTGTTTTTT

size: .
J: TRBJ2-7
D: .
V: TRBV13
CDR3: CASSVFGGEQYF
DNA: TGTGCCAGCAGCGTCTTCGGGGGTGAGCAGTACTTC

size: .
J: TRBJ2-3
D: .
V: TRBV7-3
CDR3: CASSARGRSTDTQYF
DNA: TGTGCCAGCAGCGCCAGGGGACGCAGTACAGATACGCAGTATTTT

size: .
J: TRBJ1-1
D: .
V: TRBV4-1
CDR3: CASSQDNTFTEAFF
DNA: TGCGCCAGCAGCCAAGATAATACATTTACTGAAGCTTTCTTT

size: once
J: TRBJ2-1
D: .
V: TRBV28
CDR3: CASSRGSGRRDEQFF
DNA: TGTGCCAGCAGCCGGGGGAGCGGGCGACGGGATGAGCAGTTCTTC

size: .
J: TRBJ1-1
D: TRBD1
V: TRBV9
CDR3: CASSVTTGRTGTEAFF
DNA: TGTGCCAGCAGCGTCACCACAGGGAGGACAGGGACTGAAGCTTTCTTT

size: .
J: TRBJ2-5
D: TRBD2
V: TRBV10-3
CDR3: CAISDSGRGETQYF
DNA: TGTGCCATCAGTGATAGCGGGAGAGGAGAGACCCAGTACTTC

size: .
J: TRBJ2-7
D: TRBD1
V: TRBV6-5
CDR3: CASRTGTGASYEQYF
DNA: TGTGCCAGCAGGACCGGGACAGGAGCCTCCTACGAGCAGTACTTC

size: .
J: TRBJ1-2
D: TRBD1
V: TRBV28
CDR3: CASSYRTGYGYTF
DNA: TGTGCCAGCAGTTACCGGACAGGGTACGGCTACACCTTC